Included here is one T cell receptor beta chain sequence, with context. The data are from a study of monozygotic twins with inflammatory bowel disease. TCRdb reanalyzed the 5' RACE reads and collapses them to one entry per CDR3 protein, without DNA. The sample table includes around 99,000 distinct CDR3 sequences. Blood (around 2.4 ml) was collected from every donor individually. Sequencing was done on a sample of blood. This TCR was sampled from a human donor with ulcerative colitis or Crohn's disease, or a healthy co-twin of an affected twin (not recorded which).

The CDR3 loop is CASRTQGNQSQHF. The V call is TRBV28, the J call TRBJ1-5; TCRdb proposes TRBD1, but this gene call is untestable without DNA. Germline CDR1 and CDR2: MDHEN and SYDVKM. There are 13 residues in the CDR3.